Below, 28 T cell receptor beta chains from the same sample are listed, as sequenced in a study of blood T cell repertoires in COVID-19. The assay was immunoSEQ multiplex PCR, and TCRdb's table has in-frame clones only and misses some. The sample lists 45,000 to 65,000 clones; about four fifths were seen once. Sequenced material: peripheral blood. The receptor source for this set is a man between 65 and 85 years old with active COVID-19.

This chain joins TRBV27 and TRBJ1-1; D not resolved. V was pared by 0 bases and J by 12 bases, with 14 bases between. Germline V CDR1 and CDR2: MNHEY, SMNVEV (reference sequence). The CDR3 is made up of 13 amino acids. This chain's CDR3 is CASSLSSGLMSFF. CDR3 in DNA: TGTGCCAGCAGTTTATCGAGCGGGCTGATGTCTTTCTTT.

This clone has just one count. V and J are TRBV6-2 or TRBV6-3 and TRBJ2-4; TRBD1 matches at 7 bases. J lost 3 bases, V lost 2 bases, and 7 bases had no gene match. The CDR3 sequence is 16 residues long. Germline V gene lookup returns CDR1 MNHEY and CDR2 SVGEGT. The CDR3 region is CASSYPRGPDKNIQYF. CDR3 bases: TGTGCCAGCAGTTACCCTAGGGGGCCCGACAAAAACATTCAGTACTTC.

V gene TRBV4-3 combines with J gene TRBJ2-3, with D possibly being TRBD2 (6 bases). The CDR3 has 15 amino acids. The V end was cut by 5 bases, the J end by 3 bases, with 15 bases between. Per the germline V gene, CDR1 is LGHNA and CDR2 is YSLEER. The CDR3 loop is CASSNRGSWTDTQYF. The CDR3 bases are TGCGCCAGCAGCAATCGGGGGTCGTGGACAGATACGCAGTATTTT.

The DNA for the CDR3 is TGTGCCAGCAGTATCCGGGAGAACACTGAAGCTTTCTTT. Translated, it gives CASSIRENTEAFF. The V and J genes are TRBV6-5 and TRBJ1-1; D remains ambiguous. Trimming stripped 5 bases from V and 1 base from J, with 8 bases between. Looked up from germline, CDR1 is MNHEY and CDR2 is SVGAGI. This CDR3 has 13 residues.

This clone showed up just once. The V gene is TRBV7-3, the J gene TRBJ2-1; TRBD1 agrees at 10 bases. V lost 6 bases and J lost 6; bases outside the gene matches: 8. The CDR3 loop spans 15 amino acids. The V gene's germline CDR1 is SGHTA and CDR2 FQGTGA. CDR3 sequence: CASSYRQGAGNEQFF. CDR3 bases: TGTGCCAGCAGTTACCGACAGGGGGCAGGCAATGAGCAGTTCTTC.

The chain links TRBV4-3 to TRBJ2-7, with 10 positions matching TRBD1. Germline trimming cut 5 bases from V and 4 bases from J; bases unmatched to any gene: 2. Germline CDR1 LGHNA, CDR2 YSLEER. This CDR3 comprises 13 residues. CDR3 sequence (DNA): TGCGCCAGCAGCTGGACAGGGGGTTACGAGCAGTACTTC. Residues: CASSWTGGYEQYF.

The chain combines TRBV7-9 with TRBJ1-4; 7 positions match TRBD1. CDR1 is SEHNR, CDR2 FQNEAQ, per germline (reference sequence). This CDR3 has 17 amino acids. The V segment lost 5 bases and the J segment 3 bases; nucleotides outside the gene matches: 12. The CDR3 sequence is CASSPGRGLFANEKLFF. The DNA for the CDR3 is TGTGCCAGCAGCCCCGGGAGGGGGCTCTTTGCTAATGAAAAACTGTTTTTT. The full variable domain, its missing parts supplied by reference TRBV7-9 and TRBJ1-4, is DTGVSQNPRHKITKRGQNVTFRCDPISEHNRLYWYRQTLGQGPEFLTYFQNEAQLEKSRLLSDRFSAERPKGSFSTLEIQRTEQGDSAMYLCASSPGRGLFANEKLFFGSGTQLSVL.

There are a few counts of this clone. The chain is built from TRBV6-2 or TRBV6-3 and TRBJ2-7, with D uncertain. This CDR3 is 13 amino acids long. Germline V gene lookup returns CDR1 MNHEY and CDR2 SVGEGT. Trimming cost V 0 bases and J 6 bases, with 9 bases left between them. This CDR3 is CASSYSSTGEQYF. In DNA, the CDR3 is TGTGCCAGCAGTTACTCGAGCACGGGCGAGCAGTACTTC.

This clone has only one observation. J is TRBJ1-1 and V is TRBV19, with TRBD1 as a possible D gene (5 bases). The germline V gene encodes CDR1 LNHDA and CDR2 SQIVND (reference sequence). Trimming left V 5 bases short and J 5 bases short, with 12 bases between. CDR3 length equals 13 residues. CDR3 nucleotide sequence: TGTGCCAGTAGTTCTCAGAAGGGGACTGAAGCTTTCTTT. Its translation is CASSSQKGTEAFF.

This chain uses TRBV7-2 with TRBJ2-3, with 8 bases lining up with TRBD1. J was trimmed by 4 bases and V by 6 bases; bases with no gene match: 9. The CDR3 consists of 15 residues. Germline-derived CDR1 and CDR2 are SGHTA and FQGNSA. DNA for the CDR3: TGTGCCAGCAGGTCTCAGGGGGCGATCGCAGATACGCAGTATTTT. Its protein product is CASRSQGAIADTQYF.

This rearrangement joins TRBV7-3 to TRBJ2-5, with a tentative D call TRBD1 (5 bases). The CDR3 contains 13 residues. CDR1 is SGHTA and CDR2 is FQGTGA in the germline V gene. V was shortened by 3 bases and J by 5 bases, with 10 bases between the two germline ends. CDR3 loop: CASSFRVGETQYF. The CDR3 DNA is TGTGCCAGCAGCTTCAGGGTTGGGGAGACCCAGTACTTC.

This clone was observed once. The V gene is TRBV12-3 or TRBV12-4, the J gene TRBJ2-2; no firm D call. The CDR3 runs 13 residues. V was cut by 5 bases and J by 6 bases, with 10 bases left in between. The DNA of the CDR3 is TGTGCCAGCAGTCCTTGGCTGGCCGGGGAGCTGTTTTTT. This gives the protein CASSPWLAGELFF.

The DNA of the CDR3 is TGTGCCAGCAGCTACAGGGGAATCAATGAGCAGTTCTTC. Its protein is CASSYRGINEQFF. The chain is built from TRBV5-8 and TRBJ2-1; TRBD1 agrees at 7 bases. From germline, CDR1 is SGHTS and CDR2 YDEGEE. Trimming at V came to 3 bases and at J to 6 bases, leaving 3 bases not matched to a gene. The CDR3 runs to 13 residues. Using reference TRBV5-8 and TRBJ2-1 for the parts outside the CDR3, the full variable domain is EAGVTQSPTHLIKTRGQQATLRCSPISGHTSVYWYQQALGLGLQFLLWYDEGEERNRGNFPPRFSGRQFPNYSSELNVNALELEDSALYLCASSYRGINEQFFGPGTRLTVL.

This clone appeared a few times. The V call is TRBV2, the J call TRBJ1-6; a weak D match, TRBD1 (5 bases). Trimming left V 4 bases short and J 9 bases short, with 10 bases between. The CDR3 runs 13 residues. Germline values: CDR1 SNHLY, CDR2 FYNNEI. The CDR3 protein is CASSVGGGSPLHF. The CDR3 DNA sequence: TGTGCCAGCAGTGTCGGGGGAGGTTCACCCCTCCACTTT.

The gene calls are TRBV10-3 and TRBJ1-2; 7 bases line up with TRBD1. The germline V gene encodes CDR1 ENHRY and CDR2 SYGVKD. This CDR3 has 13 amino acids. J was trimmed by 2 bases and V by 4 bases; bases with no gene match: 1. CDR3 region: CAISGGQNYGYTF. The CDR3, as DNA: TGTGCCATCAGTGGGGGACAGAACTATGGCTACACCTTC.

The genes are TRBV9 and TRBJ2-3, with D possibly matching TRBD2 (7 bases). CDR1 and CDR2 from the germline V gene are SGDLS and YYNGEE. CDR3 size: 17 residues. V lost 4 bases, J lost 7 bases, and 25 bases lay in between. The CDR3 here is CASSPSPSTRGGYTQYF. As DNA, the CDR3 is TGTGCCAGCAGCCCTAGTCCCTCGACTAGGGGGGGCTATACGCAGTATTTT.

The chain carries TRBV6-6 and TRBJ2-3; 8 positions agree with TRBD2. This CDR3 is 14 amino acids long. Germline CDR1 reads MNHNY; CDR2 reads SVGAGI (reference sequence). The V gene end was trimmed by 6 bases and the J gene end by 3 bases; junction bases not matched to a gene: 5. CDR3 coding DNA: TGTGCCAGCAGGCCCGGGGGGGGAACAGATACGCAGTATTTT. It specifies CASRPGGGTDTQYF.

The chain carries TRBV4-3 and TRBJ1-2; perhaps TRBD1 as D (5 bases). CDR3 size: 16 residues. Germline V gene lookup returns CDR1 LGHNA and CDR2 YSLEER. Trimming cost V 0 bases and J 8 bases, with 19 bases left between them. The chain's CDR3 is CASSQDHGGTWEGYTF. CDR3 in DNA: TGCGCCAGCAGCCAAGATCACGGGGGAACGTGGGAGGGCTACACCTTC.

The chain is built from TRBV7-8 and TRBJ1-4; 7 bases align to TRBD1. With V trimmed by 4 bases and J by 10 bases, 18 bases remained unmatched. Germline V gene lookup returns CDR1 SGHVS and CDR2 FQNEAQ. The CDR3 runs to 17 residues. The CDR3 sequence is CASSSEGGAGASGKLFF. In DNA form, the CDR3 reads TGTGCCAGCAGCTCCGAAGGGGGCGCAGGGGCATCCGGAAAACTGTTTTTT.

V and J are TRBV7-8 and TRBJ1-3; no definite D call. V was clipped by 5 bases and J by 0 bases, with 17 bases between them. The germline CDR1 and CDR2 sequences are SGHVS and FQNEAQ. CDR3 length: 17 residues. CDR3 in amino acids: CASSAGVGLSSGNTIYF. CDR3 nucleotides: TGTGCCAGCAGCGCCGGGGTAGGCTTGAGCTCTGGAAACACCATATATTTT. Filled out from reference TRBV7-8 and TRBJ1-3, the complete variable domain reads GAGVSQSPRYKVAKRGQDVALRCDPISGHVSLFWYQQALGQGPEFLTYFQNEAQLDKSGLPSDRFFAERPEGSVSTLKIQRTQQEDSAVYLCASSAGVGLSSGNTIYFGEGSWLTVV.

The chain recombines TRBV5-1 with TRBJ2-3, with a tentative D call TRBD1 (6 bases). The CDR3 sequence is 15 residues long. Germline V gene sequence: CDR1 SGHRS, CDR2 YFSETQ. With 0 bases removed from V and 3 bases from J, the gap between germline ends came to 11 bases. The CDR3 DNA reads TGCGCCAGCAGCTTGGATGGGGACAAAACAGATACGCAGTATTTT. It specifies CASSLDGDKTDTQYF.

The chain employs TRBV9 and TRBJ2-1; D is undetermined. The germline V and J ends were trimmed by 4 bases and 6 bases, with 14 bases remaining between them. In germline, CDR1 is SGDLS, CDR2 YYNGEE. CDR3 length equals 14 residues. In DNA form, the CDR3 reads TGTGCCAGCAGCACAAGAAACAGCCCCAATGAGCAGTTCTTC. Translated: CASSTRNSPNEQFF.

The J gene is TRBJ2-3, the V gene TRBV28; the match to TRBD1 covers 7 bases. CDR3 length: 15 amino acids. The germline gives CDR1 MDHEN, CDR2 SYDVKM. Trimming cost V 6 bases and J 2 bases; bases outside gene matches: 8. CDR3 protein: CASSFRDSNTDTQYF. The DNA of the CDR3 is TGTGCCAGCAGCTTCCGGGACAGTAACACAGATACGCAGTATTTT.

This clone is classed as medium-sized. This sequence joins TRBV19 and TRBJ1-3; D is unclear. The germline V and J ends were trimmed by 3 bases and 0 bases, with 12 bases remaining between them. Germline V CDR1 and CDR2: LNHDA, SQIVND (reference sequence). The CDR3 is made up of 16 amino acids. CDR3 sequence reads: CASSIGGSLSGNTIYF. As DNA, the CDR3 is TGTGCCAGTAGTATTGGAGGTTCCCTCTCTGGAAACACCATATATTTT.

This clone has more than one count but fewer than ten. The chain has TRBV6-5 and TRBJ1-4, with a weak D call TRBD1 (5 bases). V shed 6 bases and J shed 5 bases, with 16 bases lying between them. The germline CDR1 and CDR2 sequences are MNHEY and SVGAGI. The CDR3 extends over 15 amino acids. CDR3 loop: CASSFEWQGNEKLFF. CDR3 in DNA: TGTGCCAGCAGCTTTGAGTGGCAGGGCAATGAAAAACTGTTTTTT.

The chain combines TRBV5-1 with TRBJ2-2; D ambiguous. Germline CDR1 SGHRS, CDR2 YFSETQ. The germline V and J ends were trimmed by 5 bases and 0 bases, with 11 bases remaining between them. This CDR3 comprises 15 residues. CDR3 amino acids: CASREFTANTGELFF. CDR3 DNA: TGCGCCAGCAGAGAGTTCACCGCGAACACCGGGGAGCTGTTTTTT.

V gene TRBV10-3 combines with J gene TRBJ1-5; 7 nucleotides match TRBD1. The CDR3 extends over 15 amino acids. Looked up from germline, CDR1 is ENHRY and CDR2 is SYGVKD. After removal of 4 bases from V and 4 bases from J, the junction contained 7 bases not matched to a gene. The CDR3 sequence: CAISGAAGGNQPQHF. The CDR3 DNA is TGTGCCATCAGTGGGGCGGCAGGGGGGAATCAGCCCCAGCATTTT.

The V and J genes are TRBV2 and TRBJ1-1; D is unclear. The germline V gene encodes CDR1 SNHLY and CDR2 FYNNEI. V was pared by 6 bases and J by 0 bases, with 8 bases between. The CDR3 runs 13 residues. CDR3 DNA sequence: TGTGCCAGCAGCCCTGGAGTGAACACTGAAGCTTTCTTT. This codes for CASSPGVNTEAFF.